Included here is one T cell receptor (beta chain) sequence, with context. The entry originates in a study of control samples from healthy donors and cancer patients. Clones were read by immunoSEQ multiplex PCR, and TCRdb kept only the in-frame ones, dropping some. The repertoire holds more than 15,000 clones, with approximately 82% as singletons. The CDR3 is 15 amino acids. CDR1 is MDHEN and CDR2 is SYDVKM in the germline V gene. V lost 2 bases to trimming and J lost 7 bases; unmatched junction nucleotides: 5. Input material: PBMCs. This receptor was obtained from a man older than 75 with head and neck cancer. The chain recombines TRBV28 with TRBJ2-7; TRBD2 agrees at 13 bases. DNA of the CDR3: TGTGCCAGCAGTTTACGACTAGCGGGAGGAGGGGAGCAGTACTTC. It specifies CASSLRLAGGGEQYF.